This T cell receptor (beta chain) stems from a study of T cell responses to AZD1222 COVID-19 vaccine. Study results and limitations: At 160-218 and 743-854, vaccine-associated CD4 TCRs were dominant, and they spanned spike. In the spike-specific TCR repertoire, nearly half reportedly target unmutated variant regions. Baseline seropositivity occurred in only 5 to 7 AZD1222 recipients.

The CDR3 contains 17 residues. V lost 5 bases and J lost 3; bases outside the gene matches: 16. The germline CDR1 and CDR2 sequences are MGHRA and YSYEKL. Details on this clone: The target antigen is unknown.

Data came from immunoSEQ multiplex PCR; TCRdb stores just in-frame clones and leaves some out. The sample yields more than 150,000 clones, 90% seen once. This clonotype was obtained from an adult in good health. The gene calls are TRBV4-1 and TRBJ2-7; 7 nucleotides agree with TRBD1. Source: peripheral blood, taken on day 0 of AZD1222 vaccination. CDR3 sequence: CASSWMLWGQINYEQYF. The CDR3 DNA follows: TGCGCCAGCAGCTGGATGCTATGGGGACAGATAAACTACGAGCAGTACTTC.